The present entry profiles one T cell receptor (beta chain) with its context. Antigen specificity is unknown. V dropped 5 bases and J dropped 4; count of bases not matched to a gene: 8. The CDR3 totals 15 residues. CDR1 is WNHNN and CDR2 is SYGVQD in the germline V gene (reference sequence). This record belongs to a study of cytomegalovirus exposure and HLA in healthy donors. Regarding the study as a whole: Most TCR sequences were seen very rarely across donors, but some public TCRs occurred in many. The records held CMV serostatus as the only immune exposure information.

13 Jbeta primers and 60 Vbeta primers were used for the PCR. In the study's own analysis: Later, an analysis found tens of millions of unique TCR beta chains, and 8.5 million to 12 million of these were shared. Assay used: immunoSEQ multiplex PCR; TCRdb lists only in-frame clones, some missing. For V, J and clone size, that table is used; D and trimming come from the DNA. Of roughly 180,000 clones detected, about 80% appear once; the ten largest clones hold 1.3%. The receptor was derived from a man aged 30-40 years in good health and CMV-seronegative. The gene calls are TRBV10-1 and TRBJ2-3; 8 nucleotides agree with TRBD1. The source material was PBMCs. The CDR3 DNA reads as TGCGCCAGCAGTTCGGGACAGGTTAACTCAGATACGCAGTATTTT. It translates to CASSSGQVNSDTQYF.